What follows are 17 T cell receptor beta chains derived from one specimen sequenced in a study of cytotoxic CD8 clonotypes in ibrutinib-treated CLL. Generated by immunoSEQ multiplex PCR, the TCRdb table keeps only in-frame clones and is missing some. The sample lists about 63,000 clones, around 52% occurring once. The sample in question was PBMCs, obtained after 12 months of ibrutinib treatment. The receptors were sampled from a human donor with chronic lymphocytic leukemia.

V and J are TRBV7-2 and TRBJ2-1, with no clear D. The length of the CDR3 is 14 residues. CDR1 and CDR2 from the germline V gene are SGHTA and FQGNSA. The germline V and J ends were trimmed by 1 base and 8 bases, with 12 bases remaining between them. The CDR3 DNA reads TGTGCCAGCAGCTTAGGTTATGTACGGGATGAGCAGTTCTTC. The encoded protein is CASSLGYVRDEQFF.

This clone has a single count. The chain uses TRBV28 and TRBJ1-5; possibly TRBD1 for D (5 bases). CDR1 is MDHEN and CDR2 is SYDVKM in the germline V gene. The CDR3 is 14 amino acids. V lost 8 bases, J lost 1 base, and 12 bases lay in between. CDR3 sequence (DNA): TGTGCCAGCCAGGGCTGGGGGAGCAATCAGCCCCAGCATTTT. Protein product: CASQGWGSNQPQHF.

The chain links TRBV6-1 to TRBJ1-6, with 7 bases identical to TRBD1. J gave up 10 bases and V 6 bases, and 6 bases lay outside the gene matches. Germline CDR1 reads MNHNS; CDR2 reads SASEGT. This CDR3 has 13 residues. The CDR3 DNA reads TGTGCCAGCAGAAATAACAGGGGATCACCCCTCCACTTT. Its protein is CASRNNRGSPLHF.

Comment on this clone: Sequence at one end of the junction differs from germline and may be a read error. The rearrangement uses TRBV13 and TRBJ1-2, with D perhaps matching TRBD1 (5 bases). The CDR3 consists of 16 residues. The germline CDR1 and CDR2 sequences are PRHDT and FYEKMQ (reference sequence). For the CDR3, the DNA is TGCGCCAGCAGCCATCGTACAGGCCCGATCCCCTATGGCTACACCTTC. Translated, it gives CASSHRTGPIPYGYTF.

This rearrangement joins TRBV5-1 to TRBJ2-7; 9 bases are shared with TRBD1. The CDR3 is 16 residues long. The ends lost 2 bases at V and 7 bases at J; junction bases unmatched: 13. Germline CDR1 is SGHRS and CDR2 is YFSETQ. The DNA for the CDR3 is TGCGCCAGCAGCTTCGACGCGGGACAGGGAGGTAGGGAGCAGTACTTC. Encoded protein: CASSFDAGQGGREQYF.

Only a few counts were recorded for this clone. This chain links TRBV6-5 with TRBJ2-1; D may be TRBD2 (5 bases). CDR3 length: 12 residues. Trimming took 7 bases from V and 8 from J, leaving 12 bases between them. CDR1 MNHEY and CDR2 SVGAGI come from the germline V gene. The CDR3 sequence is CASTTRGHEQFF. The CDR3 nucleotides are TGTGCCAGCACAACTAGAGGCCATGAGCAGTTCTTC.

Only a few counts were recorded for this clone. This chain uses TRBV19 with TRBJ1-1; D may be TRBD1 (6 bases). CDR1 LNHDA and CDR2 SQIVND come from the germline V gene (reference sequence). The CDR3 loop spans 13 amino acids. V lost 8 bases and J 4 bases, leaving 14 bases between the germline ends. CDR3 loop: CASSVPGATEAFF. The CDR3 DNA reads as TGTGCCAGTTCAGTCCCAGGGGCCACTGAAGCTTTCTTT.

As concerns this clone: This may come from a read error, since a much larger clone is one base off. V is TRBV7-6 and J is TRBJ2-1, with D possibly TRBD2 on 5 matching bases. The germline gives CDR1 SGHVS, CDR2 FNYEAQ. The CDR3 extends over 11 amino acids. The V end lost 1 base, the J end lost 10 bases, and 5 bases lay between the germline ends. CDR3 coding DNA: TGTGCCAGCAGCTTAGGCGGGGAGCAGTTCTTC. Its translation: CASSLGGEQFF.

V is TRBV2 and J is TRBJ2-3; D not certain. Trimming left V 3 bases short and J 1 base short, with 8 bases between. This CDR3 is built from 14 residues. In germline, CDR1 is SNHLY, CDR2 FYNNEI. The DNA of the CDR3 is TGTGCCAGCAGTGACAGGACCCGCACAGATACGCAGTATTTT. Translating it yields CASSDRTRTDTQYF.

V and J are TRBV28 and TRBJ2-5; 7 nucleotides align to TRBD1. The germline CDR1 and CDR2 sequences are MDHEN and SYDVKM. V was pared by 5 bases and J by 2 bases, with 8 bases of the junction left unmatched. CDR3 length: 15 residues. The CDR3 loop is CASSTRQGRQETQYF. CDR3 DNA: TGTGCCAGCAGTACCCGACAGGGACGACAAGAGACCCAGTACTTC.

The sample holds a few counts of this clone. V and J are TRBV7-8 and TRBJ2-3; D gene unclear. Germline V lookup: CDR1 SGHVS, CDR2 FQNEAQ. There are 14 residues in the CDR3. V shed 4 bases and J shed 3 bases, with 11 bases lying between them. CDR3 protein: CASSSKGGTDTQYF. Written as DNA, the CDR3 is TGTGCCAGCAGCTCGAAGGGCGGAACAGATACGCAGTATTTT.

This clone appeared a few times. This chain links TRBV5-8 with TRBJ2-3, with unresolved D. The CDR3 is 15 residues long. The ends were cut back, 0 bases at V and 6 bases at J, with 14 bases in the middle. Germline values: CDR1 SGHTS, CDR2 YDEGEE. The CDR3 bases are TGTGCCAGCAGCTTGGCTCAGGCCCAATCCGATACGCAGTATTTT. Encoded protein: CASSLAQAQSDTQYF. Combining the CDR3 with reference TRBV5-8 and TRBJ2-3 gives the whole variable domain EAGVTQSPTHLIKTRGQQATLRCSPISGHTSVYWYQQALGLGLQFLLWYDEGEERNRGNFPPRFSGRQFPNYSSELNVNALELEDSALYLCASSLAQAQSDTQYFGPGTRLTVL.

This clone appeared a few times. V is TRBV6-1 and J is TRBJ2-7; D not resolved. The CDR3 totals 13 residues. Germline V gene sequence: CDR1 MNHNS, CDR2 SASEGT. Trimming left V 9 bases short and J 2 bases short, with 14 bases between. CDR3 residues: CASDDLVAYEQYF. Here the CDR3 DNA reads TGTGCCAGTGACGACTTAGTCGCCTACGAGCAGTACTTC.

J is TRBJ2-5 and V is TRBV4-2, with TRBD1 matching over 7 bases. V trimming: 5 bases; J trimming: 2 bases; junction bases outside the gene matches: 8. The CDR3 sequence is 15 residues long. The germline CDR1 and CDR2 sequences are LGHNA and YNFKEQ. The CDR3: CASSLVGRGQETQYF. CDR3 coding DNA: TGTGCCAGCAGCTTGGTGGGCAGGGGGCAAGAGACCCAGTACTTC.

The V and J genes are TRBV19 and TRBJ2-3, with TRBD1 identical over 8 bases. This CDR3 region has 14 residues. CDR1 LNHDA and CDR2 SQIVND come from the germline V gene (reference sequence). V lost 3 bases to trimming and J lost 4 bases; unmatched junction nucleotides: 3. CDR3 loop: CASSIQGASDTQYF. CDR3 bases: TGTGCCAGTAGTATTCAGGGGGCCTCAGATACGCAGTATTTT. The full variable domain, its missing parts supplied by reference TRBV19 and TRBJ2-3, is DGGITQSPKYLFRKEGQNVTLSCEQNLNHDAMYWYRQDPGQGLRLIYYSQIVNDFQKGDIAEGYSVSREKKESFPLTVTSAQKNPTAFYLCASSIQGASDTQYFGPGTRLTVL.

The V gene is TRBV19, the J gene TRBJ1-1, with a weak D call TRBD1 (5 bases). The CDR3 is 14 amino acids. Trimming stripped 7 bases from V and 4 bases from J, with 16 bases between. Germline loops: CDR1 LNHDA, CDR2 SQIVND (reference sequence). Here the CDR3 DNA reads TGTGCCAGTACAGGGTTTTATGTAGGCACTGAAGCTTTCTTT. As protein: CASTGFYVGTEAFF.

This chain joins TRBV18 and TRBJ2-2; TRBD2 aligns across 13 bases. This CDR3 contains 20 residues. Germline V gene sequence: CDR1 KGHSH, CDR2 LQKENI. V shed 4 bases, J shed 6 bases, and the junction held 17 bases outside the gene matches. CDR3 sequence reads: CASSLLSGLAGDLRAGELFF. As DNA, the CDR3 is TGTGCCAGCTCACTGTTAAGCGGACTAGCGGGAGATTTGCGGGCCGGGGAGCTGTTTTTT. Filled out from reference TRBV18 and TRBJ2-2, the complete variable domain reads NAGVMQNPRHLVRRRGQEARLRCSPMKGHSHVYWYRQLPEEGLKFMVYLQKENIIDESGMPKERFSAEFPKEGPSILRIQQVVRGDSAAYFCASSLLSGLAGDLRAGELFFGEGSRLTVL.